Listed below are T cell receptor beta chains from one sample, sequenced in a study of blood T cell repertoires in COVID-19. Assay used: immunoSEQ multiplex PCR; TCRdb lists only in-frame clones, some missing. The sample has around 200,000 clones; 80% to 90% are singletons. Sequenced: PBMCs or T cells enriched from blood (not recorded which). These receptors originate from a man aged 25-45 years who had recovered from COVID-19. Both conserved end residues are part of each CDR3. Fields, in order: V gene, CDR3 length, CDR3 protein.

v_call: TRBV5-1
cdr3_length: 16
cdr3_aa: CASSKSGDPITYEQYF

v_call: TRBV3-1/TRBV3-2
cdr3_length: 17
cdr3_aa: CASSQYTHRDSSHEQYF

v_call: TRBV5-4
cdr3_length: 14
cdr3_aa: CASSLGPQGDTQYF

v_call: TRBV19
cdr3_length: 14
cdr3_aa: CASSIAQGYNEQFF

v_call: TRBV24-1
cdr3_length: 13
cdr3_aa: CATSDRDIYGYTF

v_call: TRBV7-9
cdr3_length: 14
cdr3_aa: CASTQGGGNQPQHF

v_call: TRBV4-3
cdr3_length: 13
cdr3_aa: CASSGNGGNGYTF

v_call: TRBV18
cdr3_length: 16
cdr3_aa: CASSPGSRVLITEAFF

v_call: TRBV3-1/TRBV3-2
cdr3_length: 16
cdr3_aa: CASSQAWLAGGYEQFF

v_call: TRBV5-5
cdr3_length: 16
cdr3_aa: CASSFRLAGASNEQFF

v_call: TRBV7-6
cdr3_length: 16
cdr3_aa: CASSLLPPSGPDTQYF

v_call: TRBV2
cdr3_length: 15
cdr3_aa: CASSRTTRGNQPQHF

v_call: TRBV5-1
cdr3_length: 13
cdr3_aa: CASSLGQAETQYF

v_call: TRBV7-6
cdr3_length: 14
cdr3_aa: CASSSTGKGETQYF

v_call: TRBV14
cdr3_length: 15
cdr3_aa: CASSQRRGGTNEQFF

v_call: TRBV12-3/TRBV12-4
cdr3_length: 13
cdr3_aa: CASSYGVNQPQHF

v_call: TRBV6-5
cdr3_length: 16
cdr3_aa: CASSYVGTGRNTEAFF

v_call: TRBV29-1
cdr3_length: 14
cdr3_aa: CSVATSGRISEQFF

v_call: TRBV9
cdr3_length: 15
cdr3_aa: CASSVAGQGDPEAFF

v_call: TRBV3-1/TRBV3-2
cdr3_length: 15
cdr3_aa: CASSQAQGAYNEQFF

v_call: TRBV11-3
cdr3_length: 13
cdr3_aa: CASSLPSTGELFF

v_call: TRBV11-2
cdr3_length: 16
cdr3_aa: CASSLAPRGMNTEAFF

v_call: TRBV5-4
cdr3_length: 15
cdr3_aa: CASSPGGKGSEKLFF

v_call: TRBV4-2
cdr3_length: 18
cdr3_aa: CASSQVILAGANPYEQYF

v_call: TRBV6-5
cdr3_length: 13
cdr3_aa: CASSYQGETEAFF

v_call: TRBV11-2
cdr3_length: 13
cdr3_aa: CASSLNRDYEQYF

v_call: TRBV4-3
cdr3_length: 15
cdr3_aa: CASSQDFPGDYEQYF

v_call: TRBV6-5
cdr3_length: 15
cdr3_aa: CASSTLAGGPGEQFF

v_call: TRBV29-1
cdr3_length: 15
cdr3_aa: CSVEGQGGYGTEAFF

v_call: TRBV7-9
cdr3_length: 18
cdr3_aa: CASSPPLGVGRSYNEQFF

v_call: TRBV2
cdr3_length: 14
cdr3_aa: CATQEKYSNQPQHF